These 29 T cell receptor beta chains were sequenced from one sample in a study of blood T cell repertoires in COVID-19. Data came from immunoSEQ multiplex PCR; TCRdb stores just in-frame clones and leaves some out. This table holds 78,000 or so clones, around four fifths found once. Sequenced: peripheral blood. The source is a human donor in a cohort sampled during active COVID-19.

This clone showed up many times. The chain recombines TRBV7-9 with TRBJ2-7, with D possibly being TRBD1 (5 bases). Trimming cost V 3 bases and J 1 base, with 22 bases left between them. The CDR3 covers 18 residues. In germline, CDR1 is SEHNR, CDR2 FQNEAQ (reference sequence). Written as DNA, the CDR3 is TGTGCCAGCAGCTTTAAGGGTCCACTCCCAGGGCTTTCCTACGAGCAGTACTTC. Residues: CASSFKGPLPGLSYEQYF.

J is TRBJ2-7 and V is TRBV14; 8 bases line up with TRBD1. CDR3 length: 16 residues. With V trimmed by 1 base and J by 3 bases, 8 bases remained unmatched. Germline CDR1 is SGHDN and CDR2 is FVKESK. The CDR3 DNA reads TGTGCCAGCAGCCAAGTCCCCGGGACAGGCCGCTACGAGCAGTACTTC. It yields the protein CASSQVPGTGRYEQYF.

The table lists this clone with a count of one. The rearrangement links TRBV5-6 to TRBJ2-3; D ambiguous. This CDR3 comprises 14 residues. Trimming removed 2 bases from V and 1 base from J, with 8 bases in between. Germline CDR1 is SGHDT and CDR2 is YYEEEE. CDR3 nucleotide sequence: TGTGCCAGCAGCTTTGGAAGCGGCACAGATACGCAGTATTTT. Amino acid sequence: CASSFGSGTDTQYF.

The chain joins TRBV18 to TRBJ1-2; 7 positions match TRBD1. J gave up 6 bases and V 3 bases, and 13 bases lay outside the gene matches. The CDR3 loop spans 16 amino acids. Germline lookup yields CDR1 KGHSH and CDR2 LQKENI. The CDR3 DNA reads as TGTGCCAGCTCACCGAGCACGGTAGTAGGGACAGATGGCTACACCTTC. Translating gives CASSPSTVVGTDGYTF.

This clone has a handful of counts. The chain couples TRBV5-1 to TRBJ2-2; 7 positions agree with TRBD1. Trimming removed 4 bases from V and 3 bases from J; junction bases left unmatched: 6. This CDR3 is built from 15 residues. Germline CDR1 and CDR2: SGHRS and YFSETQ. The DNA for the CDR3 is TGCGCCAGCAGCCCTACAACAGGGGACACCGGGGAGCTGTTTTTT. Translating gives CASSPTTGDTGELFF. Together with reference TRBV5-1 and TRBJ2-2, the CDR3 gives the full variable domain: KAGVTQTPRYLIKTRGQQVTLSCSPISGHRSVSWYQQTPGQGLQFLFEYFSETQRNKGNFPGRFSGRQFSNSRSEMNVSTLELGDSALYLCASSPTTGDTGELFFGEGSRLTVL.

The genes are TRBV30 and TRBJ2-2; D remains unclear. The CDR3 has 13 amino acids. V was shortened by 0 bases and J by 1 base, with 3 bases between the two germline ends. Germline lookup yields CDR1 GTSNPN and CDR2 SVGIG (reference sequence). The CDR3 sequence is CAWSVQNTGELFF. The CDR3 DNA sequence: TGTGCCTGGAGTGTACAGAACACCGGGGAGCTGTTTTTT.

This CDR3 reads CASSRDRAAYGYTF. The CDR3 DNA sequence: TGTGCCAGCAGCCGGGACAGGGCGGCCTATGGCTACACCTTC. J is TRBJ1-2 and V is TRBV13; TRBD1 matches 9 bases. CDR3 length equals 14 residues. Germline CDR1 PRHDT, CDR2 FYEKMQ (reference sequence). Trimming cost V 5 bases and J 4 bases; bases outside gene matches: 5.

This clone counts as medium-sized. The V call is TRBV10-3, the J call TRBJ1-1; no firm D call. Germline lookup yields CDR1 ENHRY and CDR2 SYGVKD. Trimming shortened V by 8 bases and J by 1 base, and 14 bases separated the two germline ends. The CDR3 spans 14 residues. In nucleotides, the CDR3 is TGTGCCATCGGCAATGAGACACCGAACACTGAAGCTTTCTTT. Its translation: CAIGNETPNTEAFF.

The chain has TRBV15 and TRBJ2-3; 8 bases fit TRBD1. V gave up 4 bases and J gave up 2 bases; unmatched junction bases: 5. Germline V gives CDR1 LNHNV, CDR2 YYDKDF (reference sequence). CDR3 size: 15 residues. CDR3 region: CATSKGQVSTDTQYF. In DNA, the CDR3 is TGTGCCACCAGCAAGGGACAGGTATCCACAGATACGCAGTATTTT.

The chain employs TRBV6-4 and TRBJ2-2; the D gene is possibly TRBD1 (6 bases). V was pared by 8 bases and J by 1 base, with 11 bases between. The CDR3 consists of 14 residues. CDR1 MRHNA and CDR2 SNTAGT come from the germline V gene. The CDR3 DNA follows: TGTGCCAGCTCGTCGACAGGGAACACCGGGGAGCTGTTTTTT. This codes for CASSSTGNTGELFF.

The chain has TRBV4-2 and TRBJ2-7, with TRBD2 matching 7 bases. The CDR3 length is 15 residues. The V segment lost 0 bases and the J segment 4 bases; nucleotides outside the gene matches: 6. The germline gives CDR1 LGHNA, CDR2 YNFKEQ. The CDR3 DNA reads TGTGCCAGCAGCCAAGATGAACTAGCGCTTTACGAGCAGTACTTC. Amino acid sequence: CASSQDELALYEQYF.

The CDR3: CASSLASGRGTDTQYF. In nucleotides, the CDR3 is TGTGCCAGCAGCTTAGCTAGCGGGAGGGGAACAGATACGCAGTATTTT. The chain employs TRBV7-6 and TRBJ2-3, with 11 nucleotides matching TRBD2. The CDR3 contains 16 residues. Trimming at V came to 0 bases and at J to 3 bases, leaving 2 bases not matched to a gene. The V gene's germline CDR1 is SGHVS and CDR2 FNYEAQ.

As DNA, the CDR3 is TGTGCCAGCAGCGTGACCCCCGGGACTAGCGCGTATGTCTTAGATACGCAGTATTTT. Translating it yields CASSVTPGTSAYVLDTQYF. V and J are TRBV9 and TRBJ2-3; 10 positions agree with TRBD2. The ends lost 2 bases at V and 5 bases at J; junction bases unmatched: 17. This CDR3 comprises 19 residues. Germline V gives CDR1 SGDLS, CDR2 YYNGEE.

The chain joins TRBV7-8 to TRBJ2-1; D perhaps matches TRBD1 (6 bases). The germline gives CDR1 SGHVS, CDR2 FQNEAQ. The CDR3 length is 15 residues. Deletions cut 5 bases from V and 4 bases from J, with 15 bases between. CDR3 DNA sequence: TGTGCCAGCAGCCGAGAAGGGGGTGGATACAATGAGCAGTTCTTC. It yields the protein CASSREGGGYNEQFF. Combining the CDR3 with reference TRBV7-8 and TRBJ2-1 gives the whole variable domain GAGVSQSPRYKVAKRGQDVALRCDPISGHVSLFWYQQALGQGPEFLTYFQNEAQLDKSGLPSDRFFAERPEGSVSTLKIQRTQQEDSAVYLCASSREGGGYNEQFFGPGTRLTVL.

The V and J genes are TRBV6-5 and TRBJ1-5; TRBD1 might be the D (5 bases). Germline lookup yields CDR1 MNHEY and CDR2 SVGAGI. V was trimmed by 6 bases and J by 0 bases, leaving 12 bases between them. The CDR3 totals 15 residues. The CDR3 here is CASRPTADSNQPQHF. CDR3 nucleotide sequence: TGTGCCAGCAGGCCGACAGCCGATAGCAATCAGCCCCAGCATTTT.

The CDR3 loop is CASSVSGSWGETQYF. For the CDR3, the DNA is TGTGCCAGCAGTGTTAGCGGGAGCTGGGGGGAGACCCAGTACTTC. The V gene is TRBV28, the J gene TRBJ2-5; TRBD2 matches 9 bases. J lost 5 bases, V lost 5 bases, and 9 bases had no gene match. CDR1 and CDR2 (germline): MDHEN, SYDVKM. The CDR3 is 15 amino acids.

The V and J genes are TRBV2 and TRBJ2-2; D uncertain. The germline CDR1 and CDR2 sequences are SNHLY and FYNNEI. There are 13 residues in the CDR3. V gave up 7 bases and J gave up 6 bases, with 12 bases separating them. The CDR3, as DNA: TGTGCCAGCATGATGACTCAATCCGGGGAGCTGTTTTTT. It is translated as CASMMTQSGELFF.

This chain connects TRBV3-1 (or the pseudogene TRBV3-2) to TRBJ2-3; 8 bases line up with TRBD2. In germline, CDR1 is LGHDT, CDR2 YNNKEL (reference sequence). This CDR3 has 17 residues. The V segment lost 0 bases and the J segment 7 bases; nucleotides outside the gene matches: 12. CDR3 sequence reads: CASSQDPPTGGRNTQYF. DNA for the CDR3: TGTGCCAGCAGCCAAGACCCCCCGACGGGAGGGCGAAATACGCAGTATTTT.

V is TRBV5-1 and J is TRBJ2-1; D possibly corresponds to TRBD1 (6 bases). The CDR3 runs 15 residues. CDR1 and CDR2 from the germline V gene are SGHRS and YFSETQ. V shed 5 bases and J shed 1 base, with 13 bases lying between them. The CDR3, as DNA: TGCGCCAGCAGACCCGGGGACATTTCCTACAATGAGCAGTTCTTC. It encodes CASRPGDISYNEQFF.

The CDR3 here is CASSVSGTATGELFF. The CDR3 region has the DNA TGTGCCAGCAGCGTCTCCGGGACAGCCACCGGGGAGCTGTTTTTT. This chain uses TRBV9 with TRBJ2-2; the match to TRBD1 covers 7 bases. CDR1 is SGDLS, CDR2 YYNGEE, per germline. The J segment lost 4 bases and the V segment lost 2 bases, leaving 5 bases of the junction unmatched. The CDR3 has 15 residues.

The chain employs TRBV5-6 and TRBJ1-6; no definite D call. The CDR3 has 15 residues. V was shortened by 3 bases and J by 5 bases, with 12 bases between the two germline ends. Looked up from germline, CDR1 is SGHDT and CDR2 is YYEEEE. The CDR3 reads CASSSWQLDNSPLHF. In nucleotides, the CDR3 is TGTGCCAGCAGCTCCTGGCAGTTGGATAATTCACCCCTCCACTTT.

This clone has a single count. V gene TRBV5-1 combines with J gene TRBJ1-1; D remains ambiguous. Trimming removed 4 bases at V and 2 bases at J, with 12 bases between. The CDR3 extends over 14 amino acids. In germline, CDR1 is SGHRS, CDR2 YFSETQ. CDR3 coding DNA: TGCGCCAGCAGCGTCCGGGAACGTAACACTGAAGCTTTCTTT. Translating gives CASSVRERNTEAFF.

The J gene is TRBJ2-2, the V gene TRBV5-1; no firm D call. V lost 7 bases to trimming and J lost 8 bases, with 9 bases between them. Germline CDR1 SGHRS, CDR2 YFSETQ. This CDR3 comprises 11 residues. As DNA, the CDR3 is TGCGCCAGCCCCCCCCGGGGGGAGCTGTTTTTT. Its translation is CASPPRGELFF.

The chain carries TRBV5-5 and TRBJ2-1, with D hard to call. This CDR3 has 16 residues. CDR1 and CDR2 (germline): SGHKS, YYEKEE (reference sequence). V lost 4 bases to trimming and J lost 4 bases, with 18 bases between them. CDR3 amino acids: CASSLPPRSGYNEQFF. In DNA, the CDR3 is TGTGCCAGCAGCCTTCCCCCGAGGTCGGGTTACAATGAGCAGTTCTTC.

This clone occurred many times. This sequence joins TRBV6-4 and TRBJ2-1; 11 nucleotides match TRBD2. This CDR3 has 15 residues. V lost 2 bases and J lost 3; bases outside the gene matches: 0. Germline lookup yields CDR1 MRHNA and CDR2 SNTAGT. Here the CDR3 reads CASSDGTSGYNEQFF. The CDR3 nucleotides read TGTGCCAGCAGTGACGGGACTAGCGGCTACAATGAGCAGTTCTTC.

This CDR3 reads CASSQGDTPSGYTF. CDR3 DNA: TGTGCCAGCAGCCAAGGGGACACGCCATCTGGCTACACCTTC. The chain uses TRBV4-2 and TRBJ1-2; possible D gene TRBD1, 6 bases. Per the germline V gene, CDR1 is LGHNA and CDR2 is YNFKEQ. Trimming removed 1 base at V and 7 bases at J, with 13 bases between. This CDR3 is built from 14 residues.

The chain joins TRBV3-1 (or the pseudogene TRBV3-2) to TRBJ1-5; the D is unclear. CDR1 and CDR2 from the germline V gene are LGHDT and YNNKEL (reference sequence). V shed 4 bases and J shed 6 bases, with 13 bases lying between them. This CDR3 spans 14 amino acids. Written as DNA, the CDR3 is TGTGCCAGCAGCCTTGGATCTCGAGGTCAGCCCCAGCATTTT. It encodes CASSLGSRGQPQHF.

The gene calls are TRBV24-1 and TRBJ1-2; TRBD1 is a possible D gene (5 bases). V was pared by 2 bases and J by 8 bases, with 11 bases between. This CDR3 spans 13 amino acids. CDR1 is KGHDR, CDR2 SFDVKD, per germline. CDR3: CATSDSRTFGYTF. In DNA, the CDR3 is TGTGCCACCAGTGATTCCCGGACATTCGGCTACACCTTC.

This rearrangement joins TRBV15 to TRBJ2-2; a possible D gene is TRBD2 (6 bases). V lost 0 bases to trimming and J lost 3 bases, with 14 bases between them. The CDR3 sequence is 17 residues long. The germline CDR1 and CDR2 sequences are LNHNV and YYDKDF (reference sequence). This CDR3 is CATSRDVAVGDTGELFF. CDR3 sequence (DNA): TGTGCCACCAGCAGAGATGTAGCGGTCGGGGACACCGGGGAGCTGTTTTTT.